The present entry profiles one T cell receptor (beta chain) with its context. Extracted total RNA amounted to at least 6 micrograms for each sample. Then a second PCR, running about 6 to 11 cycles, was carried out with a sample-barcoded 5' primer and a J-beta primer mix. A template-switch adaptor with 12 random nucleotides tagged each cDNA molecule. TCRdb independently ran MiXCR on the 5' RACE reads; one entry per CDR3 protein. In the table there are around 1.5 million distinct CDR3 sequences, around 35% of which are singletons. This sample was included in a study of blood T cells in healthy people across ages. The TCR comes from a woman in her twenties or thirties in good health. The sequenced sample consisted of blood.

The CDR3 protein is CASSEEGTPNTEAFF. The CDR3, as DNA: TGTGCCAGCAGTGAGGAAGGGACACCGAACACTGAAGCTTTCTTT. This chain uses TRBV2 with TRBJ1-1, with D perhaps TRBD1 (6 bases). This CDR3 contains 15 residues. Trimming removed 3 bases at V and 1 base at J, with 12 bases between. Germline-derived CDR1 and CDR2 are SNHLY and FYNNEI.